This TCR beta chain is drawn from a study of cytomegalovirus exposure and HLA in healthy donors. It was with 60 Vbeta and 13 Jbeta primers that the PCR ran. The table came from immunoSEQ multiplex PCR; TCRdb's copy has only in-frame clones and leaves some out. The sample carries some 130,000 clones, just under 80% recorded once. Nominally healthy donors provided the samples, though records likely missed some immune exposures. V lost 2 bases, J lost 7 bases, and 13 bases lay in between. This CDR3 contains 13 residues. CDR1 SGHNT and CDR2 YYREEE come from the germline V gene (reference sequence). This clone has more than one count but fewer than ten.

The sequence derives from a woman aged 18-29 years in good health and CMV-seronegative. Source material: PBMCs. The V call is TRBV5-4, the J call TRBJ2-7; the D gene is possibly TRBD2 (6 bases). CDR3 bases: TGTGCCAGCAGCTTTCAGGACTATGGGGAGCAGTACTTC. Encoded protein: CASSFQDYGEQYF.